The 21 T cell receptor beta chains below were found in one sample sequenced in a study of cytomegalovirus exposure and HLA in healthy donors. Amplification used 60 Vbeta primers and 13 Jbeta primers. Libraries were prepared by immunoSEQ multiplex PCR; TCRdb keeps only in-frame clonotypes and omits some of them. This table has under 150,000 clones, under 85% appearing once. Sequenced: PBMCs. The receptors come from a woman aged 40 to 55 in good health and CMV-seropositive.

This rearrangement joins TRBV18 to TRBJ1-1; TRBD1 matches at 8 bases. Losses at the gene ends were 2 bases for V and 0 bases for J; bases not matched to a gene: 5. The CDR3 runs 16 residues. CDR1 is KGHSH, CDR2 LQKENI, per germline. For the CDR3, the DNA is TGTGCCAGCTCACCAGCTACGGACAGGGTGAACACTGAAGCTTTCTTT. It translates to CASSPATDRVNTEAFF.

This clone was recorded only once. This rearrangement joins TRBV27 to TRBJ2-7; 12 positions match TRBD2. After removal of 8 bases from V and 7 bases from J, the junction contained 27 bases not matched to a gene. Germline V lookup: CDR1 MNHEY, CDR2 SMNVEV (reference sequence). The CDR3 sequence is 20 residues long. The CDR3 reads CASRSGLWPSGGVMAKEQYF. The DNA of the CDR3 is TGTGCCAGCCGTTCGGGGCTTTGGCCTAGCGGGGGGGTGATGGCGAAAGAGCAGTACTTC.

This chain joins TRBV2 and TRBJ1-2; D is unresolved. CDR1 is SNHLY and CDR2 is FYNNEI in the germline V gene. The CDR3 length is 12 residues. V was clipped by 10 bases and J by 5 bases, with 14 bases between them. CDR3 sequence (DNA): TGTGCCAAAACAGACGGGGAATATGGCTACACCTTC. Translation gives CAKTDGEYGYTF.

The chain combines TRBV11-3 with TRBJ2-1; 9 bases fit TRBD2. CDR3 length: 15 amino acids. J gave up 5 bases and V 4 bases, and 6 bases lay outside the gene matches. CDR1 is SGHNT and CDR2 is YENEEA in the germline V gene. Here the CDR3 reads CASSSLAGNDNEQFF. The CDR3 region has the DNA TGTGCCAGCAGCTCCCTAGCGGGGAACGACAATGAGCAGTTCTTC.

This chain uses TRBV5-3 with TRBJ2-5, with 7 nucleotides matching TRBD2. TRBV5-3 is flagged as an ORF with uncertain function. The CDR3 is 13 amino acids. V dropped 3 bases and J dropped 2; count of bases not matched to a gene: 1. CDR3 residues: CARSSAGQETQYF. The CDR3 coding sequence is TGTGCCAGAAGCTCAGCGGGACAAGAGACCCAGTACTTC.

The V and J genes are TRBV9 and TRBJ2-2, with 8 bases lining up with TRBD1. Per germline, CDR1 SGDLS and CDR2 YYNGEE. The CDR3 totals 15 residues. Unmatched junction bases numbered 7, after V lost 3 bases and J lost 6 bases. CDR3 in amino acids: CASSGGTGRPGELFF. The DNA for the CDR3 is TGTGCCAGCAGCGGGGGGACAGGAAGACCCGGGGAGCTGTTTTTT.

This clone was found a few times. This chain links TRBV29-1 with TRBJ1-1, with 10 bases that match TRBD1. The CDR3 consists of 16 residues. Germline CDR1 is SQVTM and CDR2 is ANQGSEA. The junction had 14 bases not matched to a gene; V was cut back by 6 bases and J by 4 bases. The CDR3 is CSVDIGTGVGGTEAFF. The CDR3 nucleotides read TGCAGCGTCGACATCGGGACAGGGGTAGGTGGCACTGAAGCTTTCTTT.

The chain uses TRBV19 and TRBJ2-7; D is possibly TRBD1 (5 bases). The CDR3 contains 14 residues. In germline, CDR1 is LNHDA, CDR2 SQIVND (reference sequence). V dropped 2 bases and J dropped 2 bases, with 10 bases sitting between them. CDR3 sequence: CASSIYAGTYEQYF. CDR3 in DNA: TGTGCCAGTAGTATATACGCAGGGACCTACGAGCAGTACTTC.

This clone turned up a few times. CDR3 loop: CASSTQGSSGANVLTF. CDR3 DNA sequence: TGTGCCAGTAGTACCCAGGGCAGCTCTGGGGCCAACGTCCTGACTTTC. The gene calls are TRBV19 and TRBJ2-6; perhaps TRBD1 as D (5 bases). This CDR3 is 16 amino acids long. Germline CDR1 is LNHDA and CDR2 is SQIVND (reference sequence). V gave up 4 bases and J gave up 0 bases, with 10 bases separating them. The whole variable domain, remainder taken from reference TRBV19 and TRBJ2-6, is DGGITQSPKYLFRKEGQNVTLSCEQNLNHDAMYWYRQDPGQGLRLIYYSQIVNDFQKGDIAEGYSVSREKKESFPLTVTSAQKNPTAFYLCASSTQGSSGANVLTFGAGSRLTVL.

In its sample, this clone was seen once. The chain combines TRBV27 with TRBJ1-2; 9 bases agree with TRBD1. Trimming removed 8 bases from V and 1 base from J; junction bases left unmatched: 2. CDR3 length: 13 residues. CDR1 and CDR2 from the germline V gene are MNHEY and SMNVEV (reference sequence). DNA of the CDR3: TGTGCCAGCCGGGACAGGGTTAACTATGGCTACACCTTC. Its protein is CASRDRVNYGYTF.

The chain links TRBV10-3 to TRBJ1-3; 8 bases map to TRBD1. The J segment lost 3 bases and the V segment lost 2 bases, leaving 3 bases of the junction unmatched. The CDR3 sequence is 15 residues long. Germline CDR1 and CDR2: ENHRY and SYGVKD. The CDR3 here is CAISETGGNGNTIYF. DNA of the CDR3: TGTGCCATCAGTGAGACAGGGGGTAATGGAAACACCATATATTTT.

This chain uses TRBV25-1 with TRBJ2-7; 7 bases are shared with TRBD2. V shed 1 base, J shed 2 bases, and the junction held 8 bases outside the gene matches. The germline CDR1 and CDR2 sequences are MGHDK and SYGVNS. This CDR3 comprises 16 residues. For the CDR3, the DNA is TGTGCCAGCAGTGAATCGGGGGGAGGAAGACCCTACGAGCAGTACTTC. Encoded protein: CASSESGGGRPYEQYF.

V is TRBV11-3 and J is TRBJ2-3; 10 nucleotides match TRBD2. The CDR3 runs to 15 residues. The V segment lost 4 bases and the J segment 3 bases; nucleotides outside the gene matches: 4. Germline V CDR1 and CDR2: SGHNT, YENEEA. The CDR3 loop reads CASSSRTSGTDTQYF. CDR3 nucleotides: TGTGCCAGCAGCTCCCGGACTAGCGGAACAGATACGCAGTATTTT.

The gene calls are TRBV5-1 and TRBJ2-2; D is perhaps TRBD1 (6 bases). This CDR3 is 13 amino acids long. Germline CDR1 reads SGHRS; CDR2 reads YFSETQ. V shed 7 bases and J shed 5 bases, with 12 bases lying between them. Written as DNA, the CDR3 is TGCGCCAGCCAAGGACAGATAACCGGGGAGCTGTTTTTT. Protein sequence: CASQGQITGELFF.

The V gene is TRBV7-2, the J gene TRBJ1-2; 12 bases map to TRBD1. V trimming: 2 bases; J trimming: 8 bases; junction bases outside the gene matches: 12. The germline V gene encodes CDR1 SGHTA and CDR2 FQGNSA. The CDR3 has 17 amino acids. DNA of the CDR3: TGTGCCAGCAGCTTATCCGGGACAGGGGGCATGGCAAAGGGCTACACCTTC. Encoded protein: CASSLSGTGGMAKGYTF.

V and J are TRBV7-2 and TRBJ1-2; 8 bases fit TRBD1. Germline assignment: CDR1 SGHTA and CDR2 FQGNSA. The CDR3 runs to 15 residues. The junction had 10 bases not matched to a gene; V was cut back by 6 bases and J by 4 bases. CDR3 protein: CASRKTAGGAYGYTF. The CDR3 DNA is TGTGCCAGCAGGAAGACGGCAGGGGGCGCCTATGGCTACACCTTC.

Only one count was recorded for this clone. The V gene is TRBV27, the J gene TRBJ2-2, with TRBD1 matching 7 bases. V dropped 6 bases and J dropped 7; count of bases not matched to a gene: 8. CDR1 MNHEY and CDR2 SMNVEV come from the germline V gene (reference sequence). This CDR3 has 14 residues. CDR3 sequence reads: CASRTTGSGGELFF. CDR3 nucleotide sequence: TGTGCCAGCAGAACGACAGGGTCAGGCGGGGAGCTGTTTTTT.

V gene TRBV18 combines with J gene TRBJ2-2, with 9 bases identical to TRBD2. The V gene's germline CDR1 is KGHSH and CDR2 LQKENI. The junction had 0 bases not matched to a gene; V was cut back by 0 bases and J by 4 bases. The CDR3 spans 15 residues. CDR3 DNA sequence: TGTGCCAGCTCACCACCTAGCGGGAGCACCGGGGAGCTGTTTTTT. This translates into CASSPPSGSTGELFF.

The rearrangement links TRBV4-1 to TRBJ1-6; TRBD1 aligns across 7 bases. The CDR3 consists of 15 residues. The V segment lost 3 bases and the J segment 7 bases; nucleotides outside the gene matches: 6. The germline V gene encodes CDR1 MGHRA and CDR2 YSYEKL. CDR3 residues: CASSQVGGDNSPLHF. CDR3 bases: TGCGCCAGCAGCCAGGTAGGGGGCGACAATTCACCCCTCCACTTT.

A single count supports this clone. The chain carries TRBV4-1 and TRBJ1-5; a weak D match, TRBD1 (5 bases). The CDR3 consists of 15 residues. Germline-derived CDR1 and CDR2 are MGHRA and YSYEKL. The V end was cut by 4 bases, the J end by 3 bases, with 13 bases between. CDR3 sequence (DNA): TGCGCCAGCAGCCCTGGAGACAGAAACAATCAGCCCCAGCATTTT. This gives the protein CASSPGDRNNQPQHF.

The chain recombines TRBV15 with TRBJ1-4; 7 bases are shared with TRBD1. Trimming at V came to 5 bases and at J to 5 bases, leaving 26 bases not matched to a gene. This CDR3 is built from 21 residues. The germline gives CDR1 LNHNV, CDR2 YYDKDF (reference sequence). The CDR3 sequence is CATSAIGDRAGGKGPNEKLFF. CDR3 coding DNA: TGTGCCACCAGCGCGATCGGAGACAGGGCGGGAGGGAAAGGGCCGAATGAAAAACTGTTTTTT.